Following are 21 T cell receptor beta chains from one sample sequenced in a study of tumor-infiltrating lymphocytes in primary liver carcinoma (dated by TCRdb to about 2017). Without any cell sorting, total RNA and DNA were co-extracted from approximately 22-30 mg of bulk tissue using the AllPrep DNA/RNA mini kit. Sequencing relied on an Illumina HiSeq 2500. TCRbeta-specific cDNA was reverse-transcribed from approximately 0.5 ug total RNA using a constant-region primer and ProtoScript II reverse transcriptase. Three nested multiplex PCR rounds, following a slightly modified ARM-PCR procedure, were used to build the TCRbeta libraries. The first two PCR rounds used multiplex TRBV1-TRBV30 forward primers with a Cbeta reverse primer, each for about 10 cycles. TCRdb reprocessed the public reads (quality trimming at Q25 with fastp, clone calling with MiXCR) and kept in-frame beta chains. CDR3 protein sequences are deduplicated, and each keeps its most common genes and DNA. The sample table holds roughly 100,000 distinct CDR3 sequences, of which around two thirds were seen once. The ten largest clones take up roughly 10% of the sample.

Sequenced input: liver tumor tissue from sampling region 5. The cell subset or site label, read with the paper, signifies: tumor region T5, tumor centre. The receptors were sampled from a woman in her sixties or seventies with primary liver carcinoma and hepatitis B virus infection.

As regards this clonotype: The junction departs from the called germline gene at one end, perhaps through a read error. The rearrangement joins TRBV11-3 to TRBJ1-1; weak D call: TRBD1 (5 bases). This CDR3 comprises 13 residues. Germline loops: CDR1 SGHNT, CDR2 YENEEA. CDR3 amino acids: CAGISRQRHEALF. The CDR3 DNA sequence: TGTGCCGGCATCTCACGACAGAGGCATGAAGCTTTATTT.

For this clonotype: A much larger clone is a single base away; this may be a read error. The chain carries TRBV5-1 and TRBJ2-1, with TRBD2 identical over 8 bases. V shed 7 bases, J shed 10 bases, and the junction held 13 bases outside the gene matches. The germline CDR1 and CDR2 sequences are SGHRS and YFSETQ. The CDR3 consists of 14 residues. The CDR3 region is CASSGTRGGGEQFF. The CDR3 DNA sequence: TGCGCCAGCTCTGGGACTAGAGGAGGTGGGGAGCAGTTCTTC.

Comments on this clonotype: Here the CDR3 omits its conserved ending phenylalanine or tryptophan, so a read error is the likely source. The chain employs TRBV11-1 and TRBJ2-1, with a weak D call TRBD2 (5 bases). The V and J ends lost 7 bases and 7 bases respectively, with 23 bases between them. This CDR3 is 16 amino acids long. The V gene's germline CDR1 is SGHAT and CDR2 FQDESV (reference sequence). The CDR3: CASIQTASQSGNEQFL. Here the CDR3 DNA reads TGTGCCAGCATTCAAACCGCCAGTCAATCGGGGAATGAGCAGTTCTTA.

In regard to this clonotype: Just one base apart from a much larger clone, this may be a read error. V and J are TRBV29-1 and TRBJ2-1; 7 bases map to TRBD2. Germline V gene data show CDR1 as SQVTM and CDR2 as ANQGSEA. The CDR3 runs to 14 residues. This CDR3 is CSIEGPAGWDEQFF. The CDR3 nucleotides read TGCAGCATTGAAGGGCCAGCGGGGTGGGATGAGCAGTTCTTC.

This clonotype was picked up many times. The chain has TRBV7-9 and TRBJ2-1; tentative D call: TRBD2 (6 bases). With 5 bases removed from V and 4 bases from J, the gap between germline ends came to 18 bases. CDR3 size: 16 residues. Germline V gene lookup returns CDR1 SEHNR and CDR2 FQNEAQ (reference sequence). The CDR3 sequence is CASSREGRRGYNEQFF. The CDR3 DNA follows: TGTGCCAGCAGCCGCGAAGGACGGAGGGGTTACAATGAGCAGTTCTTC.

This clonotype was seen more than once but under ten times. The V call is TRBV9, the J call TRBJ2-7; 7 nucleotides align to TRBD2. Germline CDR1 and CDR2: SGDLS and YYNGEE. Germline trimming cut 4 bases from V and 3 bases from J; bases unmatched to any gene: 13. The CDR3 extends over 16 amino acids. CDR3: CASSPRGSSGDYEQYF. CDR3 sequence (DNA): TGTGCCAGCAGCCCCCGGGGGTCTAGCGGCGACTACGAGCAGTACTTC.

A remark on this clonotype: A single base separates this from a much larger clone, so it may be a read error. The CDR3 DNA sequence: TGTGCCAGCAGCTTTACTAGGGGGAATTCACCCCTCCACTTT. Protein product: CASSFTRGNSPLHF. J is TRBJ1-6 and V is TRBV7-8, with a tentative D call TRBD1 (6 bases). The germline CDR1 and CDR2 sequences are SGHVS and FQNEAQ. V was clipped by 3 bases and J by 7 bases, with 10 bases between them. The CDR3 runs 14 residues.

Concerning this clonotype itself: A much larger clonotype is one base distant, so this may be a read error. CDR3 protein: CASILIGWGTDTQYF. CDR3 nucleotide sequence: TGTGCCAGCATCTTAATAGGGTGGGGCACAGATACGCAGTATTTT. The J gene is TRBJ2-3, the V gene TRBV5-5; D remains unclear. CDR1 and CDR2 from the germline V gene are SGHKS and YYEKEE (reference sequence). CDR3 length: 15 residues. Trimming cost V 6 bases and J 1 base, with 15 bases left between them.

With respect to this clonotype: Sequence at one end of the junction differs from germline and may be a read error. The V gene is TRBV5-1, the J gene TRBJ2-3, with 8 nucleotides matching TRBD2. The CDR3 spans 14 residues. Germline V gene data show CDR1 as SGHRS and CDR2 as YFSETQ. The CDR3 spells CASSLTSGTDTQYF. CDR3 nucleotides: TGTGCCAGCAGCTTGACTAGCGGCACAGATACGCAGTATTTT.

The table lists this clonotype with a few counts. The chain carries TRBV11-1 and TRBJ1-1, with a possible D match to TRBD1 (5 bases). From germline, CDR1 is SGHAT and CDR2 FQDESV (reference sequence). This CDR3 contains 14 residues. Trimming cost V 6 bases and J 4 bases, with 15 bases left between them. The CDR3 DNA is TGTGCCAGCAGGGGGGGAGGGCAGTCCACTGAAGCTTTCTTT. Translating it yields CASRGGGQSTEAFF.

With respect to this clonotype: Sequence at one end of the junction differs from germline and may be a read error. The CDR3 DNA reads TGCGCCAGCAGCTTAAGGGGACTAACGTACACGTCAGATACGCAATATTTT. This gives the protein CASSLRGLTYTSDTQYF. V usage is TRBV11-2 and J usage is TRBJ2-3, with 7 nucleotides matching TRBD2. CDR3 length: 17 amino acids. Germline V gene lookup returns CDR1 SGHAT and CDR2 FQNNGV.

The J gene is TRBJ2-1, the V gene TRBV11-3; the D is unclear. The V gene's germline CDR1 is SGHNT and CDR2 YENEEA. The CDR3 has 17 residues. The V end was cut by 1 base, the J end by 8 bases, with 21 bases between. CDR3 residues: CASSLGRVEWDVYEQFF. The CDR3 coding sequence is TGTGCCAGCAGCTTAGGTCGGGTGGAGTGGGATGTCTATGAGCAGTTCTTC.

The chain recombines TRBV4-2 with TRBJ1-1; D might be TRBD1 (5 bases). The V end lost 1 base, the J end lost 5 bases, and 17 bases lay between the germline ends. This CDR3 has 16 residues. The germline V gene has CDR1 LGHNA and CDR2 YNFKEQ. CDR3 nucleotide sequence: TGTGCCAGCAGCCAAGGCCGGACAAGACGGAATACTGAAGCTTTCTTT. Protein product: CASSQGRTRRNTEAFF.

Only one count was recorded for this clonotype. With a much larger clone just one base away, this may be a read error. The chain joins TRBV5-1 to TRBJ1-1; D remains unclear. CDR3 size: 14 residues. Germline values: CDR1 SGHRS, CDR2 YFSETQ. The CDR3 region has the DNA TGCGACAGCAGCCACCAGCGGGGGAACACTGAAGCTTTCTTT. Translated, it gives CDSSHQRGNTEAFF.

The rearrangement links TRBV7-8 to TRBJ1-5; TRBD1 might be the D (5 bases). Between the trimmed V and J ends, which lost 2 bases and 5 bases, there was a span of 16 bases. Germline-derived CDR1 and CDR2 are SGHVS and FQNEAQ. The CDR3 runs to 16 residues. The CDR3 bases are TGTGCCAGCAGCTTATCAAGGGGATCTGGCGATCAGCCCCAGCATTTT. Its translation: CASSLSRGSGDQPQHF.

In its sample, this clonotype was seen many times. The chain recombines TRBV12-3 or TRBV12-4 with TRBJ2-1; 7 nucleotides align to TRBD2. V dropped 5 bases and J dropped 5; count of bases not matched to a gene: 12. This CDR3 has 16 residues. The CDR3 DNA is TGTGCCAGCAGTCGGTGGGGGGGTAGCGGAAACAATGAGCAGTTCTTC. The encoded protein is CASSRWGGSGNNEQFF.

The table lists this clonotype with a few counts. A much larger clone differs by one base, so this may be a read error. The rearrangement links TRBV10-3 to TRBJ1-3; a possible D gene is TRBD1 (5 bases). CDR3 length: 15 residues. Germline V gives CDR1 ENHRY, CDR2 SYGVKD. V was cut by 4 bases and J by 6 bases, with 16 bases left in between. The CDR3 reads CAISAPAGGANTIYF. The CDR3 DNA sequence: TGTGCCATCAGTGCGCCGGCCGGAGGGGCAAACACCATATATTTT.

The chain is built from TRBV28 and TRBJ1-4; D remains ambiguous. In germline, CDR1 is MDHEN, CDR2 SYDVKM. The CDR3 sequence is 15 residues long. Trimming cost V 6 bases and J 0 bases, with 11 bases left between them. CDR3 sequence (DNA): TGTGCCAGCAGCTCCCCAATGACAACTAATGAAAAACTGTTTTTT. As protein: CASSSPMTTNEKLFF.

With respect to this clonotype: At one of its ends the junction is not consistent with the germline gene, which may arise from a read error. V usage is TRBV6-5 and J usage is TRBJ2-2, with D possibly called TRBD1 or TRBD2 (5 bases each). Looked up from germline, CDR1 is MNHEY and CDR2 is SVGAGI. This CDR3 is 14 amino acids long. Here the CDR3 reads CASSYSKGTGELLF. The CDR3 DNA reads as TGTGCCAGCAGTTATTCGAAGGGGACCGGGGAGTTGTTATTT.

This clonotype was seen only a few times. CDR3: CASSPPRRTANTEAFF. CDR3 DNA sequence: TGTGCCAGCTCACCACCTCGTAGGACAGCGAACACTGAAGCTTTCTTT. The rearrangement links TRBV18 to TRBJ1-1; D is possibly TRBD1 (6 bases). The V gene's germline CDR1 is KGHSH and CDR2 LQKENI. The V end lost 0 bases, the J end lost 1 base, and 12 bases lay between the germline ends. CDR3 size: 16 residues.

This chain joins TRBV12-3 or TRBV12-4 and TRBJ1-1; a weak D match, TRBD1 (5 bases). This CDR3 spans 14 amino acids. CDR3 sequence: CVSSLWGTNTEAFF. CDR3 nucleotides: TGTGTTAGCAGTTTATGGGGGACGAACACTGAAGCTTTCTTT.